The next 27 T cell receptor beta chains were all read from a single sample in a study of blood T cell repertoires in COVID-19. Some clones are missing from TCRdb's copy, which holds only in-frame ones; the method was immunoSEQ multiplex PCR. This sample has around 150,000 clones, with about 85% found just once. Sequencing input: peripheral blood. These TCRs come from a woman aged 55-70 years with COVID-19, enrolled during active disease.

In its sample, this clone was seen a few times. The CDR3 coding sequence is TGTGCCAGCAGCACCGACAGGGGCCCCTACAATGAGCAGTTCTTC. Amino acid sequence: CASSTDRGPYNEQFF. This chain connects TRBV7-9 to TRBJ2-1; 8 bases align to TRBD1. The germline gives CDR1 SEHNR, CDR2 FQNEAQ (reference sequence). This CDR3 contains 15 residues. Germline trimming cut 5 bases from V and 2 bases from J; bases unmatched to any gene: 5.

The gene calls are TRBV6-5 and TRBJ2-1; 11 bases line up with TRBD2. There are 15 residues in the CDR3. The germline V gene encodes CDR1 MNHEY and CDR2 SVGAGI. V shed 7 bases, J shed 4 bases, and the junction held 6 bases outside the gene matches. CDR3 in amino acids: CASTTSGSGYNEQFF. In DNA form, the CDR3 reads TGTGCCAGCACCACTAGCGGGAGTGGGTACAATGAGCAGTTCTTC.

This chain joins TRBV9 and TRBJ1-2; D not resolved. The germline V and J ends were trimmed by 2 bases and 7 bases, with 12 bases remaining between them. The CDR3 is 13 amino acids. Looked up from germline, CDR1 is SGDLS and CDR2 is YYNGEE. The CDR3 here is CASSVNREAGYTF. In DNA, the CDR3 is TGTGCCAGCAGCGTCAATAGGGAGGCTGGCTACACCTTC.

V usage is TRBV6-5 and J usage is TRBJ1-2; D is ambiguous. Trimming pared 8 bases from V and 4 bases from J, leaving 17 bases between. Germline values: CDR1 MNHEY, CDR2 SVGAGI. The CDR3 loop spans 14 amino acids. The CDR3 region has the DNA TGTGCCAGCTCGAGCGGCTTCCTTAGCTATGGCTACACCTTC. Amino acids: CASSSGFLSYGYTF.

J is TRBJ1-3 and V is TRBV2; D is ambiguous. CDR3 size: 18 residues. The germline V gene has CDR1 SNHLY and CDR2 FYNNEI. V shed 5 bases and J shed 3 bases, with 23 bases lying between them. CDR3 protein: CASSPGRGKIGFGNTIYF. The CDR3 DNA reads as TGTGCCAGCAGTCCTGGACGGGGAAAGATCGGTTTTGGAAACACCATATATTTT.

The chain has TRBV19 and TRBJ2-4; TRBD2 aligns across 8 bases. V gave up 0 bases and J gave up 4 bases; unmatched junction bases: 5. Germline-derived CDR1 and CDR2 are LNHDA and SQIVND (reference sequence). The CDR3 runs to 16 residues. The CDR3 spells CASSIDLLAGKNIQYF. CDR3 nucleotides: TGTGCCAGTAGTATAGATCTATTAGCGGGAAAAAACATTCAGTACTTC.

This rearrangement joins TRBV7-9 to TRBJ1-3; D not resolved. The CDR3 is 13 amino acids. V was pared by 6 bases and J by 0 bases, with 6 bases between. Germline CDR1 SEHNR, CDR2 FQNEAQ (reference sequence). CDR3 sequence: CASRESSGNTIYF. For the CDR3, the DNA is TGTGCCAGCAGGGAGAGCTCTGGAAACACCATATATTTT.

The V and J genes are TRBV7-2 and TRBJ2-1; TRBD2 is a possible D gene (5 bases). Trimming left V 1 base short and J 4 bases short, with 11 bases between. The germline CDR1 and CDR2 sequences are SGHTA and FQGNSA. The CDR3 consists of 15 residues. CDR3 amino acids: CASSLEGRVYNEQFF. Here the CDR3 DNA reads TGTGCCAGCAGCTTAGAAGGGCGGGTTTACAATGAGCAGTTCTTC.

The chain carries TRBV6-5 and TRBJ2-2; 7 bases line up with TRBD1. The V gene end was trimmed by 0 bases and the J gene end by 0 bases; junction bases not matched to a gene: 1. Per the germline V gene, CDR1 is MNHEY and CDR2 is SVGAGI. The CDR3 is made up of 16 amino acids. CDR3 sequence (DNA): TGTGCCAGCAGTTACTCCGGGACAGCGAACACCGGGGAGCTGTTTTTT. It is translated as CASSYSGTANTGELFF.

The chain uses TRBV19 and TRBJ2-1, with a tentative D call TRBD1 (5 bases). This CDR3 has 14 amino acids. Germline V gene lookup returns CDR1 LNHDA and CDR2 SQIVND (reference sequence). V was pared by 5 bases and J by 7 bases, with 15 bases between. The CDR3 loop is CASSRQTPKNEQFF. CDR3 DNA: TGTGCCAGTAGTCGACAGACACCCAAAAATGAGCAGTTCTTC.

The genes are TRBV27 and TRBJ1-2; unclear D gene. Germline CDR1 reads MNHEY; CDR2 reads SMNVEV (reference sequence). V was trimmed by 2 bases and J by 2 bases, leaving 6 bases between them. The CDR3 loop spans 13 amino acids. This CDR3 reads CASSLTGNYGYTF. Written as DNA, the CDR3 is TGTGCCAGCAGTTTAACGGGAAACTATGGCTACACCTTC.

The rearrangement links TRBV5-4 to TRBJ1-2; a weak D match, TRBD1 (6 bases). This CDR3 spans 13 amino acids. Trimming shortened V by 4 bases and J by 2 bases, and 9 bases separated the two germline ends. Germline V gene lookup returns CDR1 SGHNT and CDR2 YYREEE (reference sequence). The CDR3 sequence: CASSLDSNYGYTF. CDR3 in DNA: TGTGCCAGCAGCCTGGACAGCAACTATGGCTACACCTTC.

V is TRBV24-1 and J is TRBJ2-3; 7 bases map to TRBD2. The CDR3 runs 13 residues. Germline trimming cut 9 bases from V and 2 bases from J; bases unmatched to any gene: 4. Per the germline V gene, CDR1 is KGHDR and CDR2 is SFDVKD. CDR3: CATGEGITDTQYF. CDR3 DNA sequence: TGTGCCACCGGGGAGGGGATCACAGATACGCAGTATTTT.

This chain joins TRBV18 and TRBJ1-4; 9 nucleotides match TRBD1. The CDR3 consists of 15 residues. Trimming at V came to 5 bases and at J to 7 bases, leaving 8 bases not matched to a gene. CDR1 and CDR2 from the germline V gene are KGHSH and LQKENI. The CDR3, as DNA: TGTGCCAGCTCAAGACGGGACAGGGAGGGTGAAAAACTGTTTTTT. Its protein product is CASSRRDREGEKLFF.

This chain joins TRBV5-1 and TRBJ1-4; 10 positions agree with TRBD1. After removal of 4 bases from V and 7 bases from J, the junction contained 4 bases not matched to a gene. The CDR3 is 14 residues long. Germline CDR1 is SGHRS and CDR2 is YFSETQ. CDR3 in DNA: TGCGCCAGCAGCACCGGACAGGGGGGTGAAAAACTGTTTTTT. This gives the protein CASSTGQGGEKLFF.

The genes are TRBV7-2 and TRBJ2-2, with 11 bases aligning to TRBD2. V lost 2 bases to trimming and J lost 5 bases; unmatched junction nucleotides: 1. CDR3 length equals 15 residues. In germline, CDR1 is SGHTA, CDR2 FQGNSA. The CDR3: CASSLLAGGTGELFF. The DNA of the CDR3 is TGTGCCAGCAGCTTACTAGCGGGAGGTACCGGGGAGCTGTTTTTT.

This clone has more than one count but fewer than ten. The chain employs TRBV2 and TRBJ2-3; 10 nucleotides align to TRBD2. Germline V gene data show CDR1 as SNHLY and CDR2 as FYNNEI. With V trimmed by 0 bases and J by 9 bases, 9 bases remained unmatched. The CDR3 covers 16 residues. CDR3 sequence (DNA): TGTGCCAGCAGTGAAGCCCCTGGAGCGGGGGGGCTCACGCAGTATTTT. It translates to CASSEAPGAGGLTQYF. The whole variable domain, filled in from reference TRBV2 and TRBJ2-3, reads EPEVTQTPSHQVTQMGQEVILRCVPISNHLYFYWYRQILGQKVEFLVSFYNNEISEKSEIFDDQFSVERPDGSNFTLKIRSTKLEDSAMYFCASSEAPGAGGLTQYFGPGTRLTVL.

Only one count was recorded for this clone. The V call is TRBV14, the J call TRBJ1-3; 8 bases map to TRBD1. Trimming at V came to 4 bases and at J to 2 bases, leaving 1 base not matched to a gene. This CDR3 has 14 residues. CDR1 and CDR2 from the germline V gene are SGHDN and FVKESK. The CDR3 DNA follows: TGTGCCAGCAGCCGACAGGGGACTGGAAACACCATATATTTT. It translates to CASSRQGTGNTIYF.

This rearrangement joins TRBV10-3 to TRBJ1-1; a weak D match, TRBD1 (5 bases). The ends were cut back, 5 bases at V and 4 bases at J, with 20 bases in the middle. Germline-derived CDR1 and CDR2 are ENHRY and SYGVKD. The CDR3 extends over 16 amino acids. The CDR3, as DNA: TGTGCCATCAGTACCCAGGGTGGGTCAGTGGTCACTGAAGCTTTCTTT. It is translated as CAISTQGGSVVTEAFF.

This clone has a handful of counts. The CDR3 reads CASRPGTAVTYEQYF. CDR3 bases: TGCGCCAGCAGACCGGGGACAGCCGTAACCTACGAGCAGTACTTC. This chain links TRBV5-1 with TRBJ2-7; 7 bases map to TRBD1. Germline values: CDR1 SGHRS, CDR2 YFSETQ. Trimming removed 5 bases from V and 2 bases from J; junction bases left unmatched: 10. The length of the CDR3 is 15 residues.

Here the CDR3 reads CASSPTVGVGNTIYF. The CDR3 DNA follows: TGCGCCAGCAGCCCCACGGTAGGGGTCGGAAACACCATATATTTT. This chain uses TRBV5-1 with TRBJ1-3; a possible D gene is TRBD1 (5 bases). V lost 4 bases and J lost 4, with 15 bases in between. Germline values: CDR1 SGHRS, CDR2 YFSETQ. This CDR3 has 15 amino acids. Full variable domain (remainder filled in from reference TRBV5-1 and TRBJ1-3): KAGVTQTPRYLIKTRGQQVTLSCSPISGHRSVSWYQQTPGQGLQFLFEYFSETQRNKGNFPGRFSGRQFSNSRSEMNVSTLELGDSALYLCASSPTVGVGNTIYFGEGSWLTVV.

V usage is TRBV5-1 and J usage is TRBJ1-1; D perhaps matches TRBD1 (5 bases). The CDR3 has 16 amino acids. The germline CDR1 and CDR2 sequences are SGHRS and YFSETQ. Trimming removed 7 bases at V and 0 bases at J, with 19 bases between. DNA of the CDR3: TGCGCCAGCCGACTTGTGGGAGGGGTCGTGAACACTGAAGCTTTCTTT. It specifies CASRLVGGVVNTEAFF.

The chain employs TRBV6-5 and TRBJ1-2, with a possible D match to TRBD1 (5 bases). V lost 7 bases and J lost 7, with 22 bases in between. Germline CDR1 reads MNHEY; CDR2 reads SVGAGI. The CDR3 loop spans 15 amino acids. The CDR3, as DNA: TGTGCCAGCACTAAAGAGGACACTCGAGGAAGTGGCTACACCTTC. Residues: CASTKEDTRGSGYTF.

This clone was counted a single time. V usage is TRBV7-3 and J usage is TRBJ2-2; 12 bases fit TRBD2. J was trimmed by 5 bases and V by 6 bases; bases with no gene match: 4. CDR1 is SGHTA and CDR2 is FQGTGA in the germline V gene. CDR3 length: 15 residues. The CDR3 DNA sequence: TGTGCCAGCAGGGCTAGCGGGAGGGTAACCGGGGAGCTGTTTTTT. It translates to CASRASGRVTGELFF.

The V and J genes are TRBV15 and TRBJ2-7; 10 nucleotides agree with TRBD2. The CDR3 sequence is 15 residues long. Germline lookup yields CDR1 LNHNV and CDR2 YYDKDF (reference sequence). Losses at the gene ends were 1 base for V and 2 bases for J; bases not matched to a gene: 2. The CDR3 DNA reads TGTGCCACCAGCAGAGTCACTAGCGGGGCCTACGAGCAGTACTTC. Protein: CATSRVTSGAYEQYF.

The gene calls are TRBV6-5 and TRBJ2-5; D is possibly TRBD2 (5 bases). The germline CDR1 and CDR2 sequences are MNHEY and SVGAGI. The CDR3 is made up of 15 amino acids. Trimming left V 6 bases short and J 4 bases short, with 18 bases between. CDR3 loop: CASRAILGVGETQYF. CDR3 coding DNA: TGTGCCAGCAGAGCGATACTAGGAGTTGGAGAGACCCAGTACTTC.

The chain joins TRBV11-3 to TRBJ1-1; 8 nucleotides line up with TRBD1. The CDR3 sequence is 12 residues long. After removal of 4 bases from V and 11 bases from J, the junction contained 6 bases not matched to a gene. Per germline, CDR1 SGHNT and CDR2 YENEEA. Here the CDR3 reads CASSWGTGVAFF. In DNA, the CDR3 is TGTGCCAGCAGCTGGGGGACAGGAGTGGCTTTCTTT. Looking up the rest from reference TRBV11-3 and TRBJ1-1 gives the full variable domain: EAGVVQSPRYKIIEKKQPVAFWCNPISGHNTLYWYLQNLGQGPELLIRYENEEAVDDSQLPKDRFSAERLKGVDSTLKIQPAELGDSAVYLCASSWGTGVAFFGQGTRLTVV.